The T cell receptor (beta chain) under discussion was sequenced for a study of blood T cell repertoires in COVID-19. This clone was seen only a few times. The repertoire was sequenced with immunoSEQ multiplex PCR; TCRdb's copy has only in-frame clones and lacks some. The sample contains 20,000 to 30,000 clones, 90% to 95% of which appear only once. The sequencing sample was made of peripheral blood. The TCR sequence derives from a human donor in a cohort sampled during active COVID-19.

The CDR3 loop reads CASSLRPGGRISGTEAFF. The CDR3 coding sequence is TGTGCCAGCAGCTTACGCCCAGGGGGCAGGATTTCGGGTACTGAAGCTTTCTTT. The chain recombines TRBV7-2 with TRBJ1-1, with 8 bases identical to TRBD1. Germline CDR1 and CDR2: SGHTA and FQGNSA. There are 18 residues in the CDR3. Trimming took 2 bases from V and 5 from J; bases not matched to a gene: 16.